These 17 T cell receptor beta chains were sequenced from one sample in a study of CD8 T cells in Susac syndrome. Reverse transcription of roughly 0.5 to 1 ug RNA was carried out with random hexamers. One entry per CDR3 protein results from TCRdb running MiXCR on the immunoSEQ multiplex PCR reads. This sample has 70,000 to 85,000 distinct CDR3 sequences, with roughly 96% found just once. The sample was CD8+ T cells from PBMCs. The receptor set was obtained from a human donor with Susac syndrome.

The table lists this clonotype with a count of one. CDR3 sequence: CASSLRDRGHEQFF. CDR3 DNA: TGCGCCAGCAGCCTCCGGGACAGGGGACATGAGCAGTTCTTC. The genes are TRBV5-1 and TRBJ2-1, with TRBD1 matching over 10 bases. After removal of 4 bases from V and 8 bases from J, the junction contained 6 bases not matched to a gene. The length of the CDR3 is 14 residues. In germline, CDR1 is SGHRS, CDR2 YFSETQ.

V usage is TRBV29-1 and J usage is TRBJ1-1; tentative D call: TRBD1 (5 bases). This CDR3 region has 14 residues. V was clipped by 6 bases and J by 0 bases, with 14 bases between them. Looked up from germline, CDR1 is SQVTM and CDR2 is ANQGSEA. CDR3 nucleotide sequence: TGCAGCGTGGTCCTGACAGTCATGAACACTGAAGCTTTCTTT. Encoded protein: CSVVLTVMNTEAFF.

The J gene is TRBJ2-5, the V gene TRBV2, with 9 bases lining up with TRBD1. The J segment lost 3 bases and the V segment lost 10 bases, leaving 6 bases of the junction unmatched. Germline loops: CDR1 SNHLY, CDR2 FYNNEI. This CDR3 is built from 13 residues. For the CDR3, the DNA is TGTGCCATGCAAACAGGGGGCGAAGAGACCCAGTACTTC. Translated, it gives CAMQTGGEETQYF.

The CDR3 protein is CASSSGWELEKLFF. CDR3 bases: TGTGCCAGCAGCTCAGGTTGGGAATTGGAAAAACTGTTTTTT. V usage is TRBV7-9 and J usage is TRBJ1-4, with D unclear. Trimming removed 4 bases from V and 8 bases from J, with 14 bases in between. The CDR3 spans 14 residues. CDR1 is SEHNR and CDR2 is FQNEAQ in the germline V gene (reference sequence).

This clonotype showed up just once. The V and J genes are TRBV27 and TRBJ2-7; 10 bases agree with TRBD2. This CDR3 contains 15 residues. Germline V gives CDR1 MNHEY, CDR2 SMNVEV (reference sequence). V lost 2 bases, J lost 3 bases, and 4 bases stayed unmatched. CDR3 sequence reads: CASSLTLAGVYEQYF. As DNA, the CDR3 is TGTGCCAGCAGTTTAACCCTAGCGGGAGTCTACGAGCAGTACTTC.

This sequence joins TRBV29-1 and TRBJ2-7; no clear D. Germline loops: CDR1 SQVTM, CDR2 ANQGSEA. CDR3 size: 11 residues. V lost 2 bases to trimming and J lost 3 bases, with 5 bases between them. The CDR3 nucleotides are TGCAGCGTTGAAAGGGACTACGAGCAGTACTTC. Translated, it gives CSVERDYEQYF.

The chain carries TRBV9 and TRBJ2-5; 11 bases fit TRBD1. Germline CDR1 SGDLS, CDR2 YYNGEE. The length of the CDR3 is 18 residues. V lost 0 bases and J lost 4; bases outside the gene matches: 11. The CDR3 DNA is TGTGCCAGCAGCGTAGATGCCGGACAGGGGGCCTCGCGAGAGACCCAGTACTTC. It codes for CASSVDAGQGASRETQYF.

The rearrangement uses TRBV6-1 and TRBJ1-2; unclear D gene. Trimming left V 2 bases short and J 2 bases short, with 12 bases between. The CDR3 runs 15 residues. Germline CDR1 reads MNHNS; CDR2 reads SASEGT. The CDR3 DNA sequence: TGTGCCAGCAGTGAAACCCCCCCCAGAAACTATGGCTACACCTTC. Translated, it gives CASSETPPRNYGYTF.

CDR3 amino acids: CATQGAANEQFF. The CDR3 DNA reads as TGTGCCACCCAGGGGGCGGCAAATGAGCAGTTCTTC. The chain links TRBV28 to TRBJ2-1; 8 bases line up with TRBD1. The CDR3 covers 12 residues. In germline, CDR1 is MDHEN, CDR2 SYDVKM. Trimming cost V 10 bases and J 7 bases; bases outside gene matches: 6.

This chain links TRBV14 with TRBJ2-7; 8 bases are shared with TRBD2. In germline, CDR1 is SGHDN, CDR2 FVKESK. CDR3 length: 14 amino acids. Trimming took 1 base from V and 2 from J; bases not matched to a gene: 1. The CDR3 bases are TGTGCCAGCAGCCAAGGTAGCGGGGCCTACGAGCAGTACTTC. Encoded protein: CASSQGSGAYEQYF. Using reference TRBV14 and TRBJ2-7 for the parts outside the CDR3, the full variable domain is EAGVTQFPSHSVIEKGQTVTLRCDPISGHDNLYWYRRVMGKEIKFLLHFVKESKQDESGMPNNRFLAERTGGTYSTLKVQPAELEDSGVYFCASSQGSGAYEQYFGPGTRLTVT.

The rearrangement joins TRBV28 to TRBJ2-1; the D is unclear. The CDR3 has 13 residues. In germline, CDR1 is MDHEN, CDR2 SYDVKM. V was shortened by 4 bases and J by 3 bases, with 7 bases between the two germline ends. CDR3 in amino acids: CASSSISYNEQFF. The CDR3 DNA is TGTGCCAGCAGTTCCATCAGCTACAATGAGCAGTTCTTC.

The rearrangement joins TRBV9 to TRBJ2-5, with no clear D. The CDR3 is 14 residues long. The V end was cut by 7 bases, the J end by 1 base, with 14 bases between. Germline V CDR1 and CDR2: SGDLS, YYNGEE. CDR3 residues: CASAPPQAQETQYF. The CDR3 region has the DNA TGTGCCAGCGCCCCGCCGCAGGCCCAAGAGACCCAGTACTTC.

The V call is TRBV7-8, the J call TRBJ2-1; D tentatively fits TRBD1 or TRBD2 (5 bases each). The CDR3 is 16 amino acids. The V end was cut by 5 bases, the J end by 7 bases, with 21 bases between. The germline gives CDR1 SGHVS, CDR2 FQNEAQ. CDR3 loop: CASSGPGPKGPNEQFF. The CDR3 DNA follows: TGTGCCAGCAGCGGGCCCGGGCCAAAGGGACCTAATGAGCAGTTCTTC.

The rearrangement links TRBV20-1 to TRBJ1-1, with D possibly TRBD1 on 6 matching bases. The ends were cut back, 3 bases at V and 4 bases at J, with 15 bases in the middle. The CDR3 runs 14 residues. In germline, CDR1 is DFQATT, CDR2 SNEGSKA (reference sequence). In DNA form, the CDR3 reads TGCAGTGCTAGGTGGGCGGGGGCAGGCACTGAAGCTTTCTTT. Translating gives CSARWAGAGTEAFF.

This sequence joins TRBV24-1 and TRBJ2-1, with TRBD1 matching over 10 bases. V lost 4 bases, J lost 3 bases, and 8 bases stayed unmatched. Germline-derived CDR1 and CDR2 are KGHDR and SFDVKD. This CDR3 has 17 residues. The CDR3 loop reads CATSDTNRDRGYNEQFF. Written as DNA, the CDR3 is TGTGCCACCAGTGACACAAACCGGGACAGGGGCTACAATGAGCAGTTCTTC.

The rearrangement joins TRBV7-2 to TRBJ2-1; 9 nucleotides line up with TRBD2. The CDR3 consists of 19 residues. V shed 1 base and J 0 bases; nucleotides not matched to a gene: 10. Germline loops: CDR1 SGHTA, CDR2 FQGNSA. This CDR3 is CASSLEAGGGIYSYNEQFF. The CDR3 bases are TGTGCCAGCAGCTTAGAGGCGGGAGGGGGAATCTACTCCTACAATGAGCAGTTCTTC. The complete variable domain, with remaining parts taken from reference TRBV7-2 and TRBJ2-1, reads GAGVSQSPSNKVTEKGKDVELRCDPISGHTALYWYRQSLGQGLEFLIYFQGNSAPDKSGLPSDRFSAERTGGSVSTLTIQRTQQEDSAVYLCASSLEAGGGIYSYNEQFFGPGTRLTVL.

V is TRBV12-3 or TRBV12-4 and J is TRBJ2-1, with 7 nucleotides matching TRBD2. The CDR3 is 16 residues long. The V and J ends lost 6 bases and 5 bases, in that order; junction bases with no gene match: 13. The CDR3 sequence is CASRPPWGGIDNEQFF. The CDR3, as DNA: TGTGCCAGCAGGCCTCCCTGGGGAGGGATTGACAATGAGCAGTTCTTC.